Each of the 14 T cell receptor beta chains below was sequenced from the same sample in a study of blood T cell repertoires in COVID-19. Assay used: immunoSEQ multiplex PCR; TCRdb lists only in-frame clones, some missing. Of a few hundred thousand clones listed, approximately 85% are singletons. Sequenced sample: PBMCs or T cells enriched from blood (not recorded which). These receptors originate from a man aged 25 to 40 who had recovered from COVID-19.

This clone has a handful of counts. V is TRBV19 and J is TRBJ1-4, with D unresolved. Germline V lookup: CDR1 LNHDA, CDR2 SQIVND (reference sequence). The CDR3 covers 12 residues. With 3 bases removed from V and 7 bases from J, the gap between germline ends came to 6 bases. This CDR3 is CASSISREKLFF. In DNA, the CDR3 is TGTGCCAGTAGTATCTCCCGTGAAAAACTGTTTTTT.

The V call is TRBV6-1, the J call TRBJ1-5; D unresolved. The V and J ends lost 2 bases and 3 bases respectively, with 14 bases between them. This CDR3 comprises 16 residues. Germline V CDR1 and CDR2: MNHNS, SASEGT. The CDR3 region is CASSERSNTFNQPQHF. CDR3 nucleotide sequence: TGTGCCAGCAGTGAACGGTCTAATACTTTCAATCAGCCCCAGCATTTT.

The chain has TRBV6-5 and TRBJ1-2; 12 positions match TRBD1. After removal of 7 bases from V and 8 bases from J, the junction contained 11 bases not matched to a gene. Germline loops: CDR1 MNHEY, CDR2 SVGAGI. CDR3 length: 15 amino acids. CDR3 region: CASIPMGQGAQGYTF. DNA of the CDR3: TGTGCCAGCATCCCTATGGGACAGGGGGCGCAAGGCTACACCTTC.

This chain joins TRBV7-9 and TRBJ2-5; D is perhaps TRBD1 (5 bases). From germline, CDR1 is SEHNR and CDR2 FQNEAQ (reference sequence). Trimming removed 3 bases at V and 9 bases at J, with 8 bases between. This CDR3 spans 11 amino acids. The CDR3 region has the DNA TGTGCCAGCAGCTTTGGACACGCCCAGTACTTC. Protein product: CASSFGHAQYF. The full variable domain, with the rest looked up from reference TRBV7-9 and TRBJ2-5, is DTGVSQNPRHKITKRGQNVTFRCDPISEHNRLYWYRQTLGQGPEFLTYFQNEAQLEKSRLLSDRFSAERPKGSFSTLEIQRTEQGDSAMYLCASSFGHAQYFGPGTRLLVL.

J is TRBJ1-1 and V is TRBV7-2, with a possible D match to TRBD1 (6 bases). Germline CDR1 reads SGHTA; CDR2 reads FQGNSA. The CDR3 has 14 residues. V lost 1 base to trimming and J lost 5 bases, with 11 bases between them. The CDR3 DNA reads TGTGCCAGCAGCTTAGTCCCAGGGGAGACTGAAGCTTTCTTT. The encoded protein is CASSLVPGETEAFF.

The V gene is TRBV5-1, the J gene TRBJ2-1; 8 bases are shared with TRBD2. Germline CDR1 and CDR2: SGHRS and YFSETQ. V dropped 0 bases and J dropped 8; count of bases not matched to a gene: 13. The CDR3 is 17 residues long. CDR3 DNA sequence: TGCGCCAGCAGCTTGGGTGGCGGGGGGCGAATGATCGATGAGCAGTTCTTC. It encodes CASSLGGGGRMIDEQFF. Using reference TRBV5-1 and TRBJ2-1 for the parts outside the CDR3, the full variable domain is KAGVTQTPRYLIKTRGQQVTLSCSPISGHRSVSWYQQTPGQGLQFLFEYFSETQRNKGNFPGRFSGRQFSNSRSEMNVSTLELGDSALYLCASSLGGGGRMIDEQFFGPGTRLTVL.

The V and J genes are TRBV6-4 and TRBJ2-3; D is possibly TRBD2 (6 bases). Trimming pared 0 bases from V and 13 bases from J, leaving 14 bases between. CDR3 length: 13 residues. Germline loops: CDR1 MRHNA, CDR2 SNTAGT. Written as DNA, the CDR3 is TGTGCCAGCAGTGACTCGTATGGGGACTGGAAGTATTTT. This translates into CASSDSYGDWKYF.

The J gene is TRBJ1-5, the V gene TRBV23-1; D ambiguous. TRBV23-1 is known as an ORF, though its function is uncertain. V lost 3 bases, J lost 9 bases, and 24 bases lay in between. The CDR3 is 17 amino acids. The CDR3 loop is CASSHHRGRELAWPQHF. The CDR3 coding sequence is TGCGCCAGCAGTCACCATCGAGGCAGAGAGTTGGCTTGGCCCCAGCATTTT.

V is TRBV19 and J is TRBJ1-1, with D uncertain. The CDR3 has 15 amino acids. Germline V gene data show CDR1 as LNHDA and CDR2 as SQIVND (reference sequence). The V gene lost 6 bases and the J gene lost 5 bases, with 19 bases spanning the gap. CDR3 nucleotide sequence: TGTGCCAGTAGGGGAGGGAGTCGATTGTGGACTGAAGCTTTCTTT. The encoded protein is CASRGGSRLWTEAFF.

This chain connects TRBV2 to TRBJ1-6, with 10 bases fitting TRBD1. CDR1 and CDR2 (germline): SNHLY, FYNNEI. The V gene end was trimmed by 4 bases and the J gene end by 9 bases; junction bases not matched to a gene: 3. The CDR3 length is 14 residues. This chain's CDR3 is CASSADRGPSPLHF. The CDR3 bases are TGTGCCAGCAGTGCCGACAGGGGGCCTTCACCCCTCCACTTT.

The J gene is TRBJ1-2, the V gene TRBV7-2, with 7 bases that match TRBD1. From germline, CDR1 is SGHTA and CDR2 FQGNSA. The CDR3 is 13 residues long. V lost 7 bases, J lost 8 bases, and 10 bases stayed unmatched. In DNA form, the CDR3 reads TGTGCCAGCATCGGCGACAGGGCCCAGGGCTACACCTTC. Protein: CASIGDRAQGYTF.

The chain carries TRBV19 and TRBJ1-2, with a weak D call TRBD1 (6 bases). V was trimmed by 7 bases and J by 8 bases, leaving 26 bases between them. The germline V gene has CDR1 LNHDA and CDR2 SQIVND (reference sequence). The CDR3 spans 16 residues. The CDR3 bases are TGTGCCAGTATCAACACCAGGGGCAGGAAACTTTCCGGCTACACCTTC. Protein: CASINTRGRKLSGYTF.

This sequence joins TRBV5-4 and TRBJ2-5, with D possibly being TRBD1 (6 bases). This CDR3 is 14 amino acids long. The germline V gene encodes CDR1 SGHNT and CDR2 YYREEE (reference sequence). V was shortened by 3 bases and J by 3 bases, with 12 bases between the two germline ends. The CDR3 sequence: CASSSQGDEETQYF. The CDR3 region has the DNA TGTGCCAGCAGCTCACAGGGTGACGAAGAGACCCAGTACTTC.

The chain has TRBV9 and TRBJ1-3; TRBD1 aligns across 7 bases. V was clipped by 3 bases and J by 4 bases; unmatched bases: 7. This CDR3 contains 15 residues. In germline, CDR1 is SGDLS, CDR2 YYNGEE. CDR3 nucleotide sequence: TGTGCCAGCAGCGCTGAGACAGGGTACGGAAACACCATATATTTT. Protein sequence: CASSAETGYGNTIYF.